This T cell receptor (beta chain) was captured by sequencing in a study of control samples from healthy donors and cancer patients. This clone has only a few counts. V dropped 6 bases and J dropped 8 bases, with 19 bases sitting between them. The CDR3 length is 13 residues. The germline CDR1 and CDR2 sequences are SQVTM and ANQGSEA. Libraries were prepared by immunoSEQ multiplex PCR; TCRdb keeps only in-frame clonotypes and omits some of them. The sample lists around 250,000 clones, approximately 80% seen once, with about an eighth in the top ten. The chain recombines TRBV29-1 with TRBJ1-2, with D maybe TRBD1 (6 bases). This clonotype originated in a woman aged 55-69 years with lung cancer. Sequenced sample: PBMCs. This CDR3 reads CSVKTGLTGGYTF. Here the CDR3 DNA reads TGCAGCGTCAAAACAGGGCTGACGGGCGGCTACACCTTC. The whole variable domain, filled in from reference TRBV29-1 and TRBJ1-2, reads SAVISQKPSRDICQRGTSLTIQCQVDSQVTMMFWYRQQPGQSLTLIATANQGSEATYESGFVIDKFPISRPNLTFSTLTVSNMSPEDSSIYLCSVKTGLTGGYTFGSGTRLTVV.